The table lists the clone carrying this T cell receptor (beta chain) with many counts. Its antigen is unidentified. A Clinical Activity Score of at least 3, a NOSPECS grade of at least 4 and a duration under 3 months were recorded in the ophthalmopathy patients. Amplification of TCR beta CDR3 regions used RNA as the template. TCR CDR3 underwent first-round RT-PCR with the HTBI primer set. One entry per CDR3 protein, called by TCRdb with MiXCR from the multiplex PCR reads. The table records around 530,000 distinct CDR3 sequences, roughly 15% of them present only once. The CDR3 has 15 residues. Trimming took 0 bases from V and 4 from J; bases not matched to a gene: 1. Germline CDR1 MNHNY, CDR2 SVGAGI (reference sequence). The data are from a study of T cells in Graves' hyperthyroidism and ophthalmopathy. Points from the study as a whole: Blood shared most expanded thyroid clonotypes above 0.001.

This chain connects TRBV6-6 to TRBJ2-1; 9 bases are a match to TRBD2. The sequence derives from a woman aged 18-30 years with Graves' ophthalmopathy. The sequenced sample was blood. The CDR3 nucleotides read TGTGCCAGCAGTTACTCGACTAGCGGATACAATGAGCAGTTCTTC. This encodes CASSYSTSGYNEQFF.